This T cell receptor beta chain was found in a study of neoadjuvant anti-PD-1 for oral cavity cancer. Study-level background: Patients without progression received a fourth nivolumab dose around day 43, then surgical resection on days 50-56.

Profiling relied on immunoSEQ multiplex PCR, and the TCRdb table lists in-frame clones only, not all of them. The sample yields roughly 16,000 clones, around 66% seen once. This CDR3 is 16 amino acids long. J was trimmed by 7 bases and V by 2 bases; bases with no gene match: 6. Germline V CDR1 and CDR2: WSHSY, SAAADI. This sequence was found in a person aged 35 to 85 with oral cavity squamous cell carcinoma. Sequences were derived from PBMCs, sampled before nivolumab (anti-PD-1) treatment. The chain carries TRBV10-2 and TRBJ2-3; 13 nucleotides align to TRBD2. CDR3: CASSEQLAGGPNTQYF. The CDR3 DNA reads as TGCGCCAGCAGTGAGCAACTAGCGGGAGGGCCCAATACGCAGTATTTT.